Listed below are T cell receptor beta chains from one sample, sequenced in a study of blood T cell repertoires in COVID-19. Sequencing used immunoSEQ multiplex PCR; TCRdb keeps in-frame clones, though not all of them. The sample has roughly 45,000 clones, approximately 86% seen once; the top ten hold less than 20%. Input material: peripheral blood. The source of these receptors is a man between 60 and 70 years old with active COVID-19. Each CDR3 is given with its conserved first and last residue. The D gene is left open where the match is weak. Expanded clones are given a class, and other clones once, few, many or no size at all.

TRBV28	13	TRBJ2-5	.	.	CASTVRVSETQYF	TGTGCCAGCACCGTCCGGGTGTCAGAGACCCAGTACTTC
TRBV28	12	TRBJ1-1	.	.	CASRTTSIKAFF	TGTGCCAGCAGAACTACTTCTATTAAAGCTTTCTTT
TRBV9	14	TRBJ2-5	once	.	CASSVAVGGETQYF	TGTGCCAGCAGCGTAGCAGTGGGCGGGGAGACCCAGTACTTC
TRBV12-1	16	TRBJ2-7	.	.	CASSSPDRSMTYEQYF	TGTGCCAGCAGCTCGCCGGACAGGTCTATGACCTACGAGCAGTACTTC
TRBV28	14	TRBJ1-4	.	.	CASSPPGREGLLFF	TGTGCCAGCAGTCCCCCCGGCAGGGAGGGGCTACTGTTTTTT
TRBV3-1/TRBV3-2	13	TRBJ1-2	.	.	CASSLTGGEGYTF	TGTGCCAGCAGCCTGACGGGAGGAGAGGGCTACACCTTC
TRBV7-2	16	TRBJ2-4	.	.	CASSLADGVAKNIQYF	TGTGCCAGCAGCTTAGCTGACGGGGTAGCCAAAAACATTCAGTACTTC
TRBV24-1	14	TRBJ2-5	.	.	CATSDRTGGETQYF	TGTGCCACCAGTGATCGGACAGGAGGGGAGACCCAGTACTTC
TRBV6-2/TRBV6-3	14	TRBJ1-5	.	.	CASSLRTRYQPQHF	TGTGCCAGCAGCCTTCGGACACGGTATCAGCCCCAGCATTTT
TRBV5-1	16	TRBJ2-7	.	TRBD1	CASSLASGTGVREQYF	TGCGCCAGCAGCTTGGCCTCCGGGACAGGGGTCCGGGAGCAGTACTTC
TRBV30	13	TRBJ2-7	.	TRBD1	CAWGTGSSYEQYF	TGTGCCTGGGGGACAGGGAGCTCCTACGAGCAGTACTTC
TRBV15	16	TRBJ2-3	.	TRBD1	CATSRGTGATTDTQYF	TGTGCCACCAGCAGGGGGACAGGGGCCACCACAGATACGCAGTATTTT
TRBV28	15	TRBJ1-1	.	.	CASSLSPVVNTEAFF	TGTGCCAGCAGTTTATCCCCAGTTGTGAACACTGAAGCTTTCTTT
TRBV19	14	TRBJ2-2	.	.	CASSLQLNTGELFF	TGTGCCAGTAGTCTCCAGTTAAACACCGGGGAGCTGTTTTTT
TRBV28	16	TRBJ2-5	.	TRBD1	CASRPHSGQTQETQYF	TGTGCCAGCAGACCCCACTCGGGACAGACCCAAGAGACCCAGTACTTC
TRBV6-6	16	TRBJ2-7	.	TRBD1	CASSTPGQGATYEQYF	TGTGCCAGCAGTACCCCGGGACAGGGGGCGACCTACGAGCAGTACTTC
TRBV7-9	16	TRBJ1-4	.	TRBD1	CASSLISGQKNEKLFF	TGTGCCAGCAGCTTAATTTCGGGACAGAAGAATGAAAAACTGTTTTTT
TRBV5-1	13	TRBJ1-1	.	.	CASRPIMNTEAFF	TGCGCCAGCAGGCCTATCATGAACACTGAAGCTTTCTTT
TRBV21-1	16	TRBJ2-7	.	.	CASSPCSDTNSYEQYF	TGTGCCAGCAGCCCCTGCTCGGACACTAATTCCTACGAGCAGTACTTC
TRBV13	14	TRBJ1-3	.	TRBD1	CASSLGQGARTIYF	TGTGCCAGCAGCTTGGGACAGGGGGCGCGCACCATATATTTT
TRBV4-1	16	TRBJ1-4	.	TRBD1	CASSQDGKQGREKLFF	TGCGCCAGCAGCCAAGATGGAAAACAGGGGAGAGAAAAACTGTTTTTT
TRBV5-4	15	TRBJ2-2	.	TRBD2	CASSLALAGAGELFF	TGTGCCAGCAGCTTGGCACTAGCGGGAGCCGGGGAGCTGTTTTTT
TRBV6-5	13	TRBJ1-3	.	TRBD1	CASSPGTGGTIYF	TGTGCCAGCAGTCCCGGGACAGGGGGAACCATATATTTT
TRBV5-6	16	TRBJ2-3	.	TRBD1	CASSRRDRGRTDTQYF	TGTGCCAGCAGCCGGCGGGACAGGGGGCGCACAGATACGCAGTATTTT
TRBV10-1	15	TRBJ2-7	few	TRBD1	CASPDRGLDSYEQYF	TGCGCCAGCCCCGACAGGGGTCTAGACTCCTACGAGCAGTACTTC
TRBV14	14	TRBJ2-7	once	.	CASSQDSGSYEQYF	TGTGCCAGCAGCCAAGATTCCGGCTCCTACGAGCAGTACTTC
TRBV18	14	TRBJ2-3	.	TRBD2	CATQLAGATDTQYF	TGTGCCACCCAACTAGCGGGGGCCACAGATACGCAGTATTTT
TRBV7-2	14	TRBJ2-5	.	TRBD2	CASSWSGNQETQYF	TGTGCCAGCAGCTGGAGCGGGAACCAAGAGACCCAGTACTTC
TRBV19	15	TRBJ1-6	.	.	CASSSGGSYNSPLHF	TGTGCCAGTAGTTCCGGGGGTTCCTATAATTCACCCCTCCACTTT
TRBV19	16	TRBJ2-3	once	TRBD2	CASSIGPSGTTDTQYF	TGTGCCAGTAGTATAGGTCCTAGCGGGACCACAGATACGCAGTATTTT
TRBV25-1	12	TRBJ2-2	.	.	CASKQGFGELFF	TGTGCCAGCAAACAGGGTTTCGGGGAGCTGTTTTTT
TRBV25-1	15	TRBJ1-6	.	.	CASSGPGFRGLPLHF	TGTGCCAGCAGTGGCCCAGGTTTCAGGGGATTACCCCTCCACTTT
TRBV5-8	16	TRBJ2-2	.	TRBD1	CASRLSGGGGTGELFF	TGTGCCAGCAGACTGTCAGGGGGTGGTGGCACCGGGGAGCTGTTTTTT
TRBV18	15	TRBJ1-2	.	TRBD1	CASSPLVPGQAADTF	TGTGCCAGCTCACCACTCGTCCCGGGACAGGCTGCTGACACCTTC
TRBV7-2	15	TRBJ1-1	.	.	CASSLNGGENTEAFF	TGTGCCAGCAGCCTCAACGGCGGGGAGAACACTGAAGCTTTCTTT
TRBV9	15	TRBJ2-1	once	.	CASSPLRGAGNEQFF	TGTGCCAGCAGCCCCCTGCGGGGAGCCGGAAATGAGCAGTTCTTC
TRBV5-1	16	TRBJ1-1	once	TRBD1	CASSNRQGAENTEAFF	TGCGCCAGCAGCAATCGACAGGGGGCTGAGAACACTGAAGCTTTCTTT
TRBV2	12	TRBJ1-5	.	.	CASSARDQPQHF	TGTGCCAGCAGTGCTCGGGATCAGCCCCAGCATTTT